This entry describes one TCR beta chain. Generated by immunoSEQ multiplex PCR, the TCRdb table keeps only in-frame clones and is missing some. The repertoire holds 200,000 or so clones, about 86% seen once, with roughly 2% in the top ten. The source of the sample is a study of blood T cell repertoires in COVID-19. Study in general: Samples came from the United States, Italy and Spain, spanning acute and convalescent COVID-19. The analysed material was cDNA or gDNA that came from T cells, B-cell-depleted T cells, or PBMCs.

The CDR3 sequence is 15 residues long. Looked up from germline, CDR1 is ENHRY and CDR2 is SYGVKD. Trimming shortened V by 2 bases and J by 1 base, and 6 bases separated the two germline ends. The receptor was derived from a woman in her forties or fifties with acute or convalescent COVID-19. Sequencing input: peripheral blood. The chain links TRBV10-3 to TRBJ1-6, with D maybe TRBD1 (5 bases). CDR3: CAISERQSYNSPLHF. In DNA form, the CDR3 reads TGTGCCATCAGTGAGAGACAGTCCTATAATTCACCCCTCCACTTT.